This T cell receptor (beta chain) was recovered during a study of blood T cells in healthy people across ages. Findings and caveats of the study: Underestimates were what the diversity estimates from one million T cells were considered to be. Long-lived and aged donors differed, with more naive CD4+ cells and higher diversity in the long-lived.

Germline V gives CDR1 DFQATT, CDR2 SNEGSKA (reference sequence). The CDR3 is made up of 13 amino acids. Primed by a sample-barcoded 5' primer and a J-beta primer mix, a second PCR proceeded for roughly 6 to 12 cycles. TCRdb reprocessed the 5' RACE reads via MiXCR and lists one record per CDR3 protein. Among under 1,000,000 distinct CDR3 sequences listed, 35% to 60% were seen once. Worth noting for this clonotype: Its cognate antigen is unknown. The junction departs from germline at one end; a sequencing error may be responsible.

What was sequenced was blood. The chain combines TRBV20-1 with TRBJ2-1, with TRBD2 matching 7 bases. The receptor's source is a man at least 80 years old in good health. In nucleotides, the CDR3 is TGCAGTGGCCAGCGGGGTACCTACAGTGAGCAGTTCTTC. It encodes CSGQRGTYSEQFF.